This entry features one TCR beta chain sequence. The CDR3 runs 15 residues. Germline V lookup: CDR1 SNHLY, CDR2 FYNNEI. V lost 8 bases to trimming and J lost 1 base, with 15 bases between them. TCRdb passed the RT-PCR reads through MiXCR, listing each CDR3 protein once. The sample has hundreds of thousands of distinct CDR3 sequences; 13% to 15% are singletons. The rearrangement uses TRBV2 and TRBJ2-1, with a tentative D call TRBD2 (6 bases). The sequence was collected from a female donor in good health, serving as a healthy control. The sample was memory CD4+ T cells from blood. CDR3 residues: CASFPGSRSYNEQFF. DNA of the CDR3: TGTGCCAGCTTCCCCGGGAGTAGGTCCTACAATGAGCAGTTCTTC.